The source of this TCR beta chain is a study of esophageal squamous cell carcinoma under preoperative chemotherapy. Across the whole study: Both tumor-infiltrating lymphocytes and peripheral blood T cells had their TCR repertoires profiled.

Time point in this sample: after preoperative PTX-NDP chemotherapy. Germline V CDR1 and CDR2: WNHNN, SYGVQD (reference sequence). Germline trimming cut 7 bases from V and 4 bases from J; bases unmatched to any gene: 5. This CDR3 spans 14 amino acids. Via MiXCR, TCRdb re-called the PCR reads, giving one row per CDR3 protein. Found here are under 20,000 distinct CDR3 sequences, just over 45% of them singletons; the top ten hold around 29%. This sequence joins TRBV10-1 and TRBJ2-3; TRBD2 agrees at 10 bases. The sample was collected from a patient given preoperative chemotherapy. The TCR was taken from a human donor with esophageal squamous cell carcinoma. The donor label of this sample is uncertain. DNA of the CDR3: TGCGCCAGCACCGAGCTAGCGGGAGCAGATACGCAGTATTTT. Translating gives CASTELAGADTQYF.